Below are 32 T cell receptor beta chains sequenced from a single sample in a study of shared clonotypes between healthy human individuals. Clones were sequenced by immunoSEQ multiplex PCR, and TCRdb holds only the in-frame ones, with some missing. The sample records over a million clones, around 98% being singletons. Sequencing was done on a sample of naive CD4+ T cells sorted from blood. Subset indicated: CD45RA+ positively selected. The receptors here all came from a young man in good health.

The V call is TRBV29-1, the J call TRBJ2-3; D is perhaps TRBD2 (6 bases). The CDR3 has 11 amino acids. Trimming cost V 6 bases and J 4 bases, with 8 bases left between them. Germline V gene lookup returns CDR1 SQVTM and CDR2 ANQGSEA. The CDR3 DNA is TGCAGCGTCGGGACTCCAGATACGCAGTATTTT. Amino acids: CSVGTPDTQYF.

This chain uses TRBV10-3 with TRBJ2-5; no reliable D call. Per germline, CDR1 ENHRY and CDR2 SYGVKD. CDR3 length equals 19 residues. V was shortened by 1 base and J by 5 bases, with 26 bases between the two germline ends. The CDR3 protein is CAISEFLKWTYTEQETQYF. For the CDR3, the DNA is TGTGCCATCAGTGAGTTCTTGAAGTGGACCTACACCGAGCAGGAGACCCAGTACTTC.

V gene TRBV27 combines with J gene TRBJ1-2; D call uncertain. V gave up 4 bases and J gave up 3 bases, with 9 bases separating them. The CDR3 covers 13 residues. Germline V gene sequence: CDR1 MNHEY, CDR2 SMNVEV (reference sequence). In DNA, the CDR3 is TGTGCCAGCAGTTCCCACAGTCACTATGGCTACACCTTC. This sequence encodes CASSSHSHYGYTF.

The chain joins TRBV9 to TRBJ2-3; D gene ambiguous. This CDR3 spans 13 amino acids. V dropped 4 bases and J dropped 4 bases, with 10 bases sitting between them. CDR1 and CDR2 from the germline V gene are SGDLS and YYNGEE. The CDR3 DNA reads TGTGCCAGCAGCCCTAGGACCCCAGATACGCAGTATTTT. Protein product: CASSPRTPDTQYF.

The chain uses TRBV28 and TRBJ2-3; D unresolved. V was clipped by 3 bases and J by 2 bases, with 9 bases between them. Germline values: CDR1 MDHEN, CDR2 SYDVKM. The CDR3 covers 14 residues. CDR3 nucleotides: TGTGCCAGCAGTTTCGGCAGCACCACAGATACGCAGTATTTT. This translates into CASSFGSTTDTQYF. The whole variable domain, remainder taken from reference TRBV28 and TRBJ2-3, is DVKVTQSSRYLVKRTGEKVFLECVQDMDHENMFWYRQDPGLGLRLIYFSYDVKMKEKGDIPEGYSVSREKKERFSLILESASTNQTSMYLCASSFGSTTDTQYFGPGTRLTVL.

This chain uses TRBV23-1 with TRBJ2-1; tentative D call: TRBD2 (6 bases). TRBV23-1 is assigned to the ORF class and has an uncertain function. The V end was cut by 4 bases, the J end by 3 bases, with 10 bases between. The CDR3 has 14 amino acids. CDR3 residues: CASSRPAGYNEQFF. CDR3 in DNA: TGCGCCAGCAGTCGCCCAGCGGGCTACAATGAGCAGTTCTTC.

J is TRBJ2-7 and V is TRBV6-5; 7 bases are a match to TRBD2. The V gene's germline CDR1 is MNHEY and CDR2 SVGAGI. V dropped 7 bases and J dropped 6; count of bases not matched to a gene: 15. The CDR3 has 15 amino acids. CDR3 in amino acids: CASNRGVGRASEQYF. DNA for the CDR3: TGTGCCAGCAATCGAGGGGTAGGGAGGGCGAGCGAGCAGTACTTC.

This chain joins TRBV15 and TRBJ2-3, with D perhaps TRBD1 (5 bases). Trimming cost V 0 bases and J 4 bases, with 8 bases left between them. Germline CDR1 is LNHNV and CDR2 is YYDKDF (reference sequence). The CDR3 has 14 residues. In DNA form, the CDR3 reads TGTGCCACCAGCAGAGATAAAGGGGCAGATACGCAGTATTTT. Its translation: CATSRDKGADTQYF.

This chain connects TRBV6-4 to TRBJ1-2; D unresolved. With 0 bases removed from V and 5 bases from J, the gap between germline ends came to 7 bases. Germline loops: CDR1 MRHNA, CDR2 SNTAGT. This CDR3 spans 13 amino acids. CDR3 sequence reads: CASSDSSGYGYTF. The CDR3 DNA reads TGTGCCAGCAGTGACTCATCGGGATATGGCTACACCTTC.

The gene calls are TRBV9 and TRBJ2-1; 11 nucleotides agree with TRBD2. J gave up 4 bases and V 3 bases, and 9 bases lay outside the gene matches. CDR1 and CDR2 from the germline V gene are SGDLS and YYNGEE. This CDR3 comprises 17 residues. The CDR3 sequence is CASSGLTSGRGYNEQFF. The DNA for the CDR3 is TGTGCCAGCAGCGGCCTCACTAGCGGGAGAGGTTACAATGAGCAGTTCTTC.

V gene TRBV28 combines with J gene TRBJ2-7; TRBD1 might be the D (5 bases). V was cut by 0 bases and J by 5 bases, with 14 bases left in between. The CDR3 has 15 residues. Germline V gene data show CDR1 as MDHEN and CDR2 as SYDVKM. This CDR3 is CASSLWHGRAHEQYF. In nucleotides, the CDR3 is TGTGCCAGCAGTTTATGGCATGGCAGGGCCCACGAGCAGTACTTC.

On this clone itself: Other nucleotide sequences in the sample specify the same CDR3. The rearrangement links TRBV6-1 to TRBJ1-4; D remains unclear. The V gene's germline CDR1 is MNHNS and CDR2 SASEGT. Trimming took off 6 bases at V and 7 bases at J, with 6 bases between the two ends. CDR3 length: 11 residues. CDR3 sequence: CASRLGEKLFF. The DNA of the CDR3 is TGTGCCAGCAGGCTGGGTGAAAAACTGTTTTTT.

J is TRBJ2-7 and V is TRBV7-9; D perhaps matches TRBD1 (5 bases). This CDR3 comprises 15 residues. V lost 0 bases and J 6 bases, leaving 15 bases between the germline ends. Germline CDR1 is SEHNR and CDR2 is FQNEAQ (reference sequence). CDR3 sequence: CASSLAGPTIREQYF. The CDR3 DNA is TGTGCCAGCAGCTTAGCGGGGCCCACTATCCGCGAGCAGTACTTC.

Written as DNA, the CDR3 is TGTGCCAGCAGTGAAGATGGTTCTTCCAGCAACGTCCTGACTTTC. Residues: CASSEDGSSSNVLTF. This chain uses TRBV6-1 with TRBJ2-6; D remains ambiguous. The CDR3 totals 15 residues. Germline CDR1 MNHNS, CDR2 SASEGT. V lost 1 base and J 9 bases, leaving 13 bases between the germline ends.

The V gene is TRBV2, the J gene TRBJ2-2; 7 nucleotides line up with TRBD2. The CDR3 runs to 15 residues. CDR1 is SNHLY and CDR2 is FYNNEI in the germline V gene. Trimming at V came to 8 bases and at J to 0 bases, leaving 6 bases not matched to a gene. Here the CDR3 reads CASATTSSNTGELFF. The CDR3 nucleotides read TGTGCCAGCGCTACGACTAGCTCGAACACCGGGGAGCTGTTTTTT.

The count of this clone is one. V usage is TRBV27 and J usage is TRBJ2-7, with 7 bases matching TRBD1. This CDR3 comprises 15 residues. CDR1 MNHEY and CDR2 SMNVEV come from the germline V gene (reference sequence). The V gene end was trimmed by 0 bases and the J gene end by 6 bases; junction bases not matched to a gene: 8. The CDR3: CASSLSIYRGVEQYF. The CDR3 DNA follows: TGTGCCAGCAGTTTATCTATCTACAGGGGAGTCGAGCAGTACTTC.

The chain recombines TRBV12-5 with TRBJ2-7; unclear D gene. The length of the CDR3 is 12 residues. Germline lookup yields CDR1 LGHNT and CDR2 FRNRAP. The V gene lost 5 bases and the J gene lost 7 bases, with 12 bases spanning the gap. CDR3 bases: TGTGCTAGTGGTCACTCAGACCGGGAGCAGTACTTC. It encodes CASGHSDREQYF.

V and J are TRBV5-1 and TRBJ2-1; TRBD1 might be the D (5 bases). The CDR3 contains 15 residues. The V gene's germline CDR1 is SGHRS and CDR2 YFSETQ. V was trimmed by 0 bases and J by 1 base, leaving 8 bases between them. The CDR3: CASSLDDSSYNEQFF. The CDR3 DNA sequence: TGCGCCAGCAGCTTGGACGACAGTTCCTACAATGAGCAGTTCTTC. Full variable domain (missing parts from reference TRBV5-1 and TRBJ2-1): KAGVTQTPRYLIKTRGQQVTLSCSPISGHRSVSWYQQTPGQGLQFLFEYFSETQRNKGNFPGRFSGRQFSNSRSEMNVSTLELGDSALYLCASSLDDSSYNEQFFGPGTRLTVL.

The V gene is TRBV5-1, the J gene TRBJ1-5, with TRBD1 identical over 7 bases. Germline values: CDR1 SGHRS, CDR2 YFSETQ. This CDR3 comprises 14 residues. The trim removed 6 bases at V and 2 bases at J, leaving 5 bases unmatched. The CDR3 region is CASKRDSRNQPQHF. The CDR3 coding sequence is TGCGCCAGCAAACGGGACAGTCGCAATCAGCCCCAGCATTTT.

Here the CDR3 DNA reads TGTGCCAGCACGCGCGACAATACTGGAAACACCATATATTTT. This sequence encodes CASTRDNTGNTIYF. The chain links TRBV6-1 to TRBJ1-3, with D uncertain. Looked up from germline, CDR1 is MNHNS and CDR2 is SASEGT. V lost 7 bases and J 2 bases, leaving 12 bases between the germline ends. This CDR3 has 14 amino acids.

The CDR3 coding sequence is TGTGCCAGCAGCCCCCAGGGCCAGAGCACAGATACGCAGTATTTT. It is translated as CASSPQGQSTDTQYF. The chain couples TRBV7-8 to TRBJ2-3, with D maybe TRBD1 (5 bases). Germline V gives CDR1 SGHVS, CDR2 FQNEAQ. Between the trimmed V and J ends, which lost 5 bases and 0 bases, there was a span of 12 bases. The length of the CDR3 is 15 residues.

This clone showed up just once. The rearrangement links TRBV19 to TRBJ2-7; D is uncertain. The V gene lost 3 bases and the J gene lost 3 bases, with 15 bases spanning the gap. There are 15 residues in the CDR3. Germline V gene sequence: CDR1 LNHDA, CDR2 SQIVND (reference sequence). The CDR3 is CASSMVGSRNYEQYF. The CDR3 nucleotides are TGTGCCAGTAGTATGGTCGGGTCGCGAAACTACGAGCAGTACTTC.

The chain carries TRBV7-9 and TRBJ2-7; 7 bases match TRBD1. The germline CDR1 and CDR2 sequences are SEHNR and FQNEAQ (reference sequence). V trimming: 5 bases; J trimming: 4 bases; junction bases outside the gene matches: 11. The length of the CDR3 is 15 residues. The CDR3 DNA reads TGTGCCAGCAGCCGAACAGGGGTCGGTCGGTACGAGCAGTACTTC. Translating it yields CASSRTGVGRYEQYF.

The chain employs TRBV7-9 and TRBJ2-1, with D tentatively TRBD1 or TRBD2 (6 bases each). Germline assignment: CDR1 SEHNR and CDR2 FQNEAQ (reference sequence). The CDR3 has 16 amino acids. V was pared by 4 bases and J by 9 bases, with 22 bases between. CDR3 region: CASSSRLVPGGSEQFF. CDR3 in DNA: TGTGCCAGCAGCTCTCGACTAGTCCCTGGGGGCAGTGAGCAGTTCTTC.

V and J are TRBV18 and TRBJ2-7; perhaps TRBD1 as D (6 bases). The CDR3 spans 14 residues. The V end lost 3 bases, the J end lost 6 bases, and 15 bases lay between the germline ends. Germline assignment: CDR1 KGHSH and CDR2 LQKENI. CDR3 DNA: TGTGCCAGCTCACCGGCCTCGGGACACCCCGAGCAGTACTTC. Translation: CASSPASGHPEQYF.

Comment on this clone: At the DNA level, this CDR3 is encoded by other sequences in the same sample as well. This chain joins TRBV2 and TRBJ1-2, with TRBD1 matching 7 bases. J lost 2 bases, V lost 5 bases, and 2 bases had no gene match. The germline CDR1 and CDR2 sequences are SNHLY and FYNNEI. CDR3 length: 13 amino acids. The CDR3 DNA reads TGTGCCAGCAGTAGGGACAGCAACTATGGCTACACCTTC. It is translated as CASSRDSNYGYTF.

Comment on this clone: Other nucleotide sequences in the sample specify the same CDR3. The rearrangement uses TRBV28 and TRBJ2-2; no clear D. Trimming shortened V by 5 bases and J by 5 bases, and 9 bases separated the two germline ends. The germline gives CDR1 MDHEN, CDR2 SYDVKM. This CDR3 contains 13 residues. The CDR3 here is CASSPLGTGELFF. As DNA, the CDR3 is TGTGCCAGCAGTCCCCTCGGAACCGGGGAGCTGTTTTTT.

The V and J genes are TRBV11-2 and TRBJ2-7; D gene unclear. Trimming shortened V by 3 bases and J by 6 bases, and 3 bases separated the two germline ends. The germline CDR1 and CDR2 sequences are SGHAT and FQNNGV. The CDR3 loop spans 10 amino acids. The CDR3 bases are TGTGCCAGCAGCTTCAGCGAGCAGTACTTC. It specifies CASSFSEQYF.

This chain uses TRBV12-5 with TRBJ2-1; D may be TRBD1 (5 bases). Germline CDR1 is LGHNT and CDR2 is FRNRAP. Between the trimmed V and J ends, which lost 0 bases and 1 base, there was a span of 25 bases. The CDR3 is made up of 21 amino acids. The CDR3 is CASGLVLSRAPTIWSYNEQFF. CDR3 bases: TGTGCTAGTGGTTTGGTACTCAGCAGGGCTCCAACAATATGGTCCTACAATGAGCAGTTCTTC.

The V gene is TRBV6-1, the J gene TRBJ2-3; D gene ambiguous. The CDR3 has 17 residues. Germline V gene lookup returns CDR1 MNHNS and CDR2 SASEGT. V was trimmed by 1 base and J by 9 bases, leaving 23 bases between them. The CDR3 region is CASSEELAGPGSRTQYF. CDR3 nucleotide sequence: TGTGCCAGCAGTGAAGAATTAGCAGGACCAGGTAGTCGGACGCAGTATTTT.

CDR3 amino acids: CASTRQLSGNTIYF. The CDR3 coding sequence is TGTGCCAGCACCCGACAGCTCTCTGGAAACACCATATATTTT. The rearrangement joins TRBV11-2 to TRBJ1-3; D may be TRBD1 (5 bases). This CDR3 comprises 14 residues. V lost 7 bases and J 0 bases, leaving 10 bases between the germline ends. Germline V gene lookup returns CDR1 SGHAT and CDR2 FQNNGV.

The CDR3 sequence: CASSFGLAGASDTQYF. CDR3 DNA sequence: TGTGCCAGCAGCTTCGGACTAGCGGGAGCGTCAGATACGCAGTATTTT. J is TRBJ2-3 and V is TRBV7-9, with 13 bases that match TRBD2. This CDR3 is 16 amino acids long. With V trimmed by 3 bases and J by 4 bases, 4 bases remained unmatched. CDR1 and CDR2 from the germline V gene are SEHNR and FQNEAQ (reference sequence). The entire variable domain, with the rest obtained from reference TRBV7-9 and TRBJ2-3, is as follows: DTGVSQNPRHKITKRGQNVTFRCDPISEHNRLYWYRQTLGQGPEFLTYFQNEAQLEKSRLLSDRFSAERPKGSFSTLEIQRTEQGDSAMYLCASSFGLAGASDTQYFGPGTRLTVL.